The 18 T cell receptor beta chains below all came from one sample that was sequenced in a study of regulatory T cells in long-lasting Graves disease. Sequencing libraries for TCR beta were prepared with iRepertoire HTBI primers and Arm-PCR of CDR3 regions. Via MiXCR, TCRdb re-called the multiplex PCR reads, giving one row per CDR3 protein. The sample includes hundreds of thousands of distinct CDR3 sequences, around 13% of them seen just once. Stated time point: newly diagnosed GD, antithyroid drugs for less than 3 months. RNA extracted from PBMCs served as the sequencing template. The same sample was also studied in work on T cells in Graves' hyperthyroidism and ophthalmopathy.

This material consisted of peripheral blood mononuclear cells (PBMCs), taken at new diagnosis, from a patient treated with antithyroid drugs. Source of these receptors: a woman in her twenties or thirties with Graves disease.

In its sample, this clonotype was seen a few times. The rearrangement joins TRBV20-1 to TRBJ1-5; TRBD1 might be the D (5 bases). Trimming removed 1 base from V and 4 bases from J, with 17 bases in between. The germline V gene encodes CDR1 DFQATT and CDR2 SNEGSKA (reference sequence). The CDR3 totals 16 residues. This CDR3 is CSARASMRGRNQPQHF. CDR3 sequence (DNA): TGCAGTGCTAGAGCTAGCATGAGGGGAAGGAATCAGCCCCAGCATTTT.

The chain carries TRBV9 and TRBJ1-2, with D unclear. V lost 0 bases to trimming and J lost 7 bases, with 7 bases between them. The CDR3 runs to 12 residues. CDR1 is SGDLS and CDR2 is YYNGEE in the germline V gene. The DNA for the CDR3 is TGTGCCAGCAGCGTAGGGGTTGGTGGCTACACCTTC. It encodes CASSVGVGGYTF.

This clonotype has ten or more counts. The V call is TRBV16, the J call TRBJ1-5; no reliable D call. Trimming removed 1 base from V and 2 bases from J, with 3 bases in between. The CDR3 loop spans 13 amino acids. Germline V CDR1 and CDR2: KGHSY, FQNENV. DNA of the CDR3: TGTGCCAGCAGCCAATACGGCAATCAGCCCCAGCATTTT. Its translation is CASSQYGNQPQHF.

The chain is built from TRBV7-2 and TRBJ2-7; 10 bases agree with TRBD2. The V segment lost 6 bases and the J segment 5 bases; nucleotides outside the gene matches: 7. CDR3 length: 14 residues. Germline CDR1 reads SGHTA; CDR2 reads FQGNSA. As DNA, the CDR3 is TGTGCCAGCAGACGGACTAGCGGAGCTAACGAGCAGTACTTC. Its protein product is CASRRTSGANEQYF.

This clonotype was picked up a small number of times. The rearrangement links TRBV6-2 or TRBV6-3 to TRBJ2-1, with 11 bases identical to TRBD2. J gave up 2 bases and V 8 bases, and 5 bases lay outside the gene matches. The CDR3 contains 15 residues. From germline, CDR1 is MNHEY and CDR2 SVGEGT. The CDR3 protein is CASGRSGRAYNEQFF. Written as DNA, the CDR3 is TGTGCCAGCGGCCGTAGCGGGAGGGCCTACAATGAGCAGTTCTTC.

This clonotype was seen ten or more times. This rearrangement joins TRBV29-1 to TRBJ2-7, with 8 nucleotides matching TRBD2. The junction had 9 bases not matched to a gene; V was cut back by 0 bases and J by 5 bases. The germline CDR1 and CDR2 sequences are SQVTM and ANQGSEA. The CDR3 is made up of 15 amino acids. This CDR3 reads CSVEDTGGGNHEQYF. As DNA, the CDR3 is TGCAGCGTTGAAGATACGGGGGGGGGTAACCACGAGCAGTACTTC.

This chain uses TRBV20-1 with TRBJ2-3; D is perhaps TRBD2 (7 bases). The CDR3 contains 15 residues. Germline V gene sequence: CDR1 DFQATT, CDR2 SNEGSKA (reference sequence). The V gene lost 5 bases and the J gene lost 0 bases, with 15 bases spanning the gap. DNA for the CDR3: TGCAGTGCTCAGAAGGGGGGGACTAGCACAGATACGCAGTATTTT. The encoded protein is CSAQKGGTSTDTQYF.

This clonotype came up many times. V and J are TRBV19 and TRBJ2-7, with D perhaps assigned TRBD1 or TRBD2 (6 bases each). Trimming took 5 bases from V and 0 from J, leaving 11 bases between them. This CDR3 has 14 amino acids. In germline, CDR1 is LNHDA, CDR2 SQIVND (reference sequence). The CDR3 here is CASSRGPSSYEQYF. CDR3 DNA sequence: TGTGCCAGTAGTCGGGGGCCCAGCTCCTACGAGCAGTACTTC.

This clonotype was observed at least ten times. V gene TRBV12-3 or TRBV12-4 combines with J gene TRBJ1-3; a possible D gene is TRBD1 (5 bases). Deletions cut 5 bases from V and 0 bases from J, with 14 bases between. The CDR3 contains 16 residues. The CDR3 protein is CASSTGSSGSGNTIYF. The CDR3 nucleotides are TGTGCCAGCAGTACAGGATCCTCGGGCTCTGGAAACACCATATATTTT.

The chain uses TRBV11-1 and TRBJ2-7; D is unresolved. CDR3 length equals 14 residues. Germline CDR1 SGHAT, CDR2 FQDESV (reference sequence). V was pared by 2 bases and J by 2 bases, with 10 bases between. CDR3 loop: CASSLQSHPYEQYF. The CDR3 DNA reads TGTGCCAGCAGCTTACAGTCACACCCCTACGAGCAGTACTTC.

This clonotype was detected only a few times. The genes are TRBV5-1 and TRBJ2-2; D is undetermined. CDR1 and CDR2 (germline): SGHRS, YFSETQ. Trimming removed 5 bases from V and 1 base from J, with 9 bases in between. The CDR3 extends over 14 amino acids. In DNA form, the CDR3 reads TGCGCCAGCAGAGCTACAGAGAACACCGGGGAGCTGTTTTTT. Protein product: CASRATENTGELFF.

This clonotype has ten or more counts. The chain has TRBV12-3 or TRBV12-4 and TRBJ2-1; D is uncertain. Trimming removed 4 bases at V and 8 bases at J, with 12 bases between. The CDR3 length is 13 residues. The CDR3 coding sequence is TGTGCCAGCAGTTCAGGTGGGCCCCATGAGCAGTTCTTC. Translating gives CASSSGGPHEQFF.

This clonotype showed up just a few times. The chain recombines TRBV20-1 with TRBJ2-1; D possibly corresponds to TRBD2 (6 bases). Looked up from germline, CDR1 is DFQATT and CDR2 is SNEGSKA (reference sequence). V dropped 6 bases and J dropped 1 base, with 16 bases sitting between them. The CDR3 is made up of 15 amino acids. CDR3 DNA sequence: TGCAGTGCGAGAACGGGAGTAACGTCCTACAATGAGCAGTTCTTC. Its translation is CSARTGVTSYNEQFF.

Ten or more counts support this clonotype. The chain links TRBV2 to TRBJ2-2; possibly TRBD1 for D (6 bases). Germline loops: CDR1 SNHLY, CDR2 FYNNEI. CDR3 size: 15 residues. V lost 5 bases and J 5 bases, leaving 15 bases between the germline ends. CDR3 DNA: TGTGCCAGCAGTCAGCGGTTGACAGGAACCGGGGAGCTGTTTTTT. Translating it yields CASSQRLTGTGELFF.

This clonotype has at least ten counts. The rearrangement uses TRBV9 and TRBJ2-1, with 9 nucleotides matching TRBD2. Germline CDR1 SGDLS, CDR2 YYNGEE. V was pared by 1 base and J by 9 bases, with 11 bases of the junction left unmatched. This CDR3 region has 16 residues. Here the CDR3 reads CASSVTSSGMMGEQFF. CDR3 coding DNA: TGTGCCAGCAGCGTAACGTCTAGCGGGATGATGGGTGAGCAGTTCTTC.

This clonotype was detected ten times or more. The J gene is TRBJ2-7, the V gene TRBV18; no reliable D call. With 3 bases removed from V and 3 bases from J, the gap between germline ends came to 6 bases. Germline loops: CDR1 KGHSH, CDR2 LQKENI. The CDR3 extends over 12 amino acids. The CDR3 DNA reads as TGTGCCAGCTCACCGGCGGACTACGAGCAGTACTTC. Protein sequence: CASSPADYEQYF.

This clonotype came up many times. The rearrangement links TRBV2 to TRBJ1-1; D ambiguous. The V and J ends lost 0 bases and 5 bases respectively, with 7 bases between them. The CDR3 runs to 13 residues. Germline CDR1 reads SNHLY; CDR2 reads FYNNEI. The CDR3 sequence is CASSEAGLTEAFF. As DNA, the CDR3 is TGTGCCAGCAGTGAAGCGGGGTTGACTGAAGCTTTCTTT.

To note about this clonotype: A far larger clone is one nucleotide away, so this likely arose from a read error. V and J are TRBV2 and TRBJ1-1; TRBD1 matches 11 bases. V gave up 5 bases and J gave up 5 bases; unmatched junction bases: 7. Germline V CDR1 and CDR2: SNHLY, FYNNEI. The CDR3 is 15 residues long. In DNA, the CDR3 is TGTGCCAGCAGTCCACACCGGGACAGGGGGACTGAAGCTTTCTTT. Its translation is CASSPHRDRGTEAFF.